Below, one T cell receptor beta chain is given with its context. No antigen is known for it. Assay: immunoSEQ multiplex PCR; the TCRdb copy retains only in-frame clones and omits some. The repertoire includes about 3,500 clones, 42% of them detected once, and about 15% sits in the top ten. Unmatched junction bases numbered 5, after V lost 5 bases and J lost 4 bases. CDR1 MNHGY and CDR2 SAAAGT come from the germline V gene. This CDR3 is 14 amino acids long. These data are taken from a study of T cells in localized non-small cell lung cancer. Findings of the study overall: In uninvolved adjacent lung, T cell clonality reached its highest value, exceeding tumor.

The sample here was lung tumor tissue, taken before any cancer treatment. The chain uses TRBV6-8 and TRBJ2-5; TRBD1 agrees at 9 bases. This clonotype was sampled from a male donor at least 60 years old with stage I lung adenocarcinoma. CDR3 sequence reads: CASSVTGGLETQYF. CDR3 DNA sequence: TGTGCCAGCAGTGTTACAGGGGGCTTAGAGACCCAGTACTTC.